The entry that follows covers one T cell receptor beta chain sequence. Membership in each cohort depended on participant-reported clinical history. The source of the sample is a study of blood T cell repertoires in COVID-19. The wider study: Some COVID-19 samples were acute and others convalescent; all came from the United States, Italy and Spain. From T cells, B-cell-depleted T cells, or PBMCs came the material, which was cDNA or gDNA.

Germline V gene sequence: CDR1 SGDLS, CDR2 YYNGEE. V gave up 0 bases and J gave up 13 bases; unmatched junction bases: 9. The CDR3 runs 15 residues. Original handling: Nucleated cell counts were estimated from reference gene primer amplification. TCRdb's table, derived via immunoSEQ multiplex PCR, lists solely in-frame clones and lacks some. The V and J calls and clone size are taken from that table; D and trimming were inferred from the DNA. The sample lists roughly 400,000 clones; less than 95% were seen once. The specimen was PBMCs or T cells enriched from blood (not recorded which). This receptor was taken from a man aged 18 to 30 who had recovered from COVID-19. The rearrangement joins TRBV9 to TRBJ1-6, with 8 bases lining up with TRBD1. The CDR3 protein is CASSVEGNRGNPLHF. CDR3 DNA sequence: TGTGCCAGCAGCGTAGAGGGGAACAGGGGGAATCCCCTCCACTTT.